This TCR beta chain was recovered during a study of cytomegalovirus exposure and HLA in healthy donors. Looking at the study overall: A data release that came early held approximately 85 million unique TCRs from HLA-typed donors. The study, taken as a whole, reports: In an earlier analysis, productive rearrangement rates for most beta V segments clustered near 87% or 30%. When the data were analyzed later, several of the most significant clusters appeared to be linked to common viral pathogens.

Amplification used 60 Vbeta primers and 13 Jbeta primers. The table came from immunoSEQ multiplex PCR; TCRdb's copy has only in-frame clones and leaves some out. Here the sample spans 120,000 to 150,000 clones, roughly 76% being singletons. Trimming cost V 0 bases and J 3 bases, with 9 bases left between them. The CDR3 is 14 amino acids. Germline V gene data show CDR1 as SGHKS and CDR2 as YYEKEE (reference sequence). In regard to this clone: As yet, its antigen is unknown.

What was sequenced was PBMCs. The sequence derives from a woman aged 40-49 years in good health and CMV-seronegative. This chain joins TRBV5-5 and TRBJ2-5; no firm D call. The CDR3 sequence is CASSLVAYKETQYF. The CDR3 nucleotides read TGTGCCAGCAGCTTGGTCGCATACAAAGAGACCCAGTACTTC. The full variable domain, with the rest looked up from reference TRBV5-5 and TRBJ2-5, is DAGVTQSPTHLIKTRGQQVTLRCSPISGHKSVSWYQQVLGQGPQFIFQYYEKEERGRGNFPDRFSARQFPNYSSELNVNALLLGDSALYLCASSLVAYKETQYFGPGTRLLVL.